These 9 T cell receptor beta chains came from one sample sequenced in a study of Graves' ophthalmopathy and Graves' hyperthyroidism. As the template, RNA transcripts were used to amplify TCR beta CDR3 regions. RT-PCR was first run with HTBI primers, then multiplex PCR in a second round. TCRdb re-called the multiplex PCR reads with MiXCR, one entry per CDR3 protein. The sample lists approximately 700,000 distinct CDR3 sequences, roughly 40% occurring once. Specimen: peripheral blood. The receptors come from an adult man with Graves' ophthalmopathy.

This clonotype is a singleton in its sample. The chain couples TRBV7-2 to TRBJ2-7; 7 bases are a match to TRBD1. The V segment lost 2 bases and the J segment 0 bases; nucleotides outside the gene matches: 4. The CDR3 is 15 residues long. From germline, CDR1 is SGHTA and CDR2 FQGNSA. CDR3 protein: CASSLPGGRSYEQYF. The CDR3 DNA follows: TGTGCCAGCAGCTTACCAGGGGGACGCTCCTACGAGCAGTACTTC.

In regard to this clonotype: One end of the junction does not line up with germline, which may come from a read error. J is TRBJ1-6 and V is TRBV2, with a tentative D call TRBD1 (5 bases). CDR1 is SNHLY, CDR2 FYNNEI, per germline. The CDR3 runs to 11 residues. CDR3 protein: CASSDRASFRF. The CDR3 DNA follows: TGTGCCAGCAGTGACAGGGCGTCTTTCCGCTTT.

V usage is TRBV4-3 and J usage is TRBJ2-2, with 10 bases lining up with TRBD1. The CDR3 length is 17 residues. J lost 7 bases, V lost 5 bases, and 13 bases had no gene match. Germline CDR1 reads LGHNA; CDR2 reads YSLEER. DNA for the CDR3: TGCGCCAGCAGCAAATTGACAGGGGGCGCTTCCAACGGGGAGCTGTTTTTT. It is translated as CASSKLTGGASNGELFF.

This clonotype was seen many times. At one of its ends the junction is not consistent with the germline gene, which may arise from a read error. V gene TRBV2 combines with J gene TRBJ1-1; tentative D call: TRBD1 (6 bases). The CDR3 length is 13 residues. Germline loops: CDR1 SNHLY, CDR2 FYNNEI. The CDR3 reads CASTEQGGTEAFF. Here the CDR3 DNA reads TGTGCCAGCACTGAACAGGGTGGCACTGAAGCTTTCTTT.

On this clonotype: A read error may account for a junction end that differs from germline. V usage is TRBV10-3 and J usage is TRBJ1-5; D is ambiguous. This CDR3 has 14 amino acids. Germline CDR1 reads ENHRY; CDR2 reads SYGVKD. The CDR3 DNA sequence: TGTGCCAGCAGTCCAACAGCGATAGATCAGCCCCAGCATTTT. Amino acids: CASSPTAIDQPQHF.

A few counts support this clonotype. The genes are TRBV2 and TRBJ2-5, with D possibly TRBD2 on 5 matching bases. The germline V and J ends were trimmed by 5 bases and 7 bases, with 14 bases remaining between them. This CDR3 comprises 13 residues. Germline-derived CDR1 and CDR2 are SNHLY and FYNNEI. CDR3 residues: CASSYRDGGTQYF. The CDR3 DNA is TGTGCCAGCAGTTATAGAGATGGAGGGACCCAGTACTTC.

The sample holds a few counts of this clonotype. This sequence joins TRBV20-1 and TRBJ1-2; tentatively, D is TRBD1 (5 bases). Trimming stripped 2 bases from V and 3 bases from J, with 7 bases between. Germline V gives CDR1 DFQATT, CDR2 SNEGSKA (reference sequence). CDR3 length: 12 residues. CDR3 DNA: TGCAGTGCTAGACTAGGGGACTATGGCTACACCTTC. Translation: CSARLGDYGYTF.

With respect to this clonotype: The germline gene is not matched at one end of the junction; a read error may be the cause. The rearrangement uses TRBV10-3 and TRBJ1-1; no clear D gene. Germline CDR1 ENHRY, CDR2 SYGVKD. The CDR3 is made up of 15 amino acids. The CDR3 protein is CASSYNGRMNTEAFF. In DNA, the CDR3 is TGTGCCAGCAGTTACAATGGCCGGATGAACACTGAAGCTTTCTTT.

V usage is TRBV10-3 and J usage is TRBJ2-5; D gene unclear. The CDR3 runs to 9 residues. The V and J ends lost 11 bases and 2 bases respectively, with 3 bases between them. Germline CDR1 reads ENHRY; CDR2 reads SYGVKD. The CDR3 loop reads CAPQETQYF. The CDR3 coding sequence is TGTGCCCCACAAGAGACCCAGTACTTC.